The 19 T cell receptor beta chains in this list originate from one sample, sequenced in a study of cytomegalovirus exposure and HLA in healthy donors. The PCR ran on 60 Vbeta and 13 Jbeta primers. The repertoire was sequenced with immunoSEQ multiplex PCR; TCRdb's copy has only in-frame clones and lacks some. The data contain over 85,000 clones, roughly 60% of them singletons. Sequenced material: PBMCs. The receptor source for this set is a human donor in good health.

This rearrangement joins TRBV14 to TRBJ1-2; D is possibly TRBD1 (6 bases). This CDR3 has 15 amino acids. Germline V CDR1 and CDR2: SGHDN, FVKESK. Trimming removed 1 base from V and 6 bases from J, with 15 bases in between. CDR3 sequence: CASSQGQGWRNGYTF. CDR3 sequence (DNA): TGTGCCAGCAGCCAAGGCCAGGGGTGGAGAAATGGCTACACCTTC.

This clone has only a few counts. The chain has TRBV4-1 and TRBJ2-7; a weak D match, TRBD2 (6 bases). In germline, CDR1 is MGHRA, CDR2 YSYEKL. This CDR3 is 15 amino acids long. V dropped 1 base and J dropped 2 bases, with 12 bases sitting between them. The CDR3 protein is CASSQGSSDTYEQYF. DNA of the CDR3: TGCGCCAGCAGCCAAGGGTCTAGCGACACCTACGAGCAGTACTTC.

The V gene is TRBV7-9, the J gene TRBJ1-4, with TRBD1 as a possible D gene (5 bases). This CDR3 spans 14 amino acids. The V end was cut by 5 bases, the J end by 5 bases, with 12 bases between. CDR1 and CDR2 (germline): SEHNR, FQNEAQ (reference sequence). The CDR3: CASSPIRTNEKLFF. The CDR3 DNA follows: TGTGCCAGCAGCCCCATCCGGACAAATGAAAAACTGTTTTTT.

This chain joins TRBV11-2 and TRBJ2-7; D uncertain. The CDR3 is 15 residues long. The V gene's germline CDR1 is SGHAT and CDR2 FQNNGV. The ends were cut back, 0 bases at V and 3 bases at J, with 12 bases in the middle. In DNA form, the CDR3 reads TGTGCCAGCAGCTTAGAAGTAGCTGGGTTCTACGAGCAGTACTTC. Translating gives CASSLEVAGFYEQYF. The entire variable domain, with the rest obtained from reference TRBV11-2 and TRBJ2-7, is as follows: EAGVAQSPRYKIIEKRQSVAFWCNPISGHATLYWYQQILGQGPKLLIQFQNNGVVDDSQLPKDRFSAERLKGVDSTLKIQPAKLEDSAVYLCASSLEVAGFYEQYFGPGTRLTVT.

The rearrangement links TRBV19 to TRBJ2-7; 8 bases fit TRBD2. This CDR3 has 14 amino acids. V dropped 5 bases and J dropped 1; count of bases not matched to a gene: 4. Per the germline V gene, CDR1 is LNHDA and CDR2 is SQIVND (reference sequence). The CDR3 loop reads CASSVAGGSYEQYF. The CDR3 nucleotides read TGTGCCAGTAGTGTGGCGGGGGGTTCCTACGAGCAGTACTTC.

This clone showed up just a few times. V usage is TRBV25-1 and J usage is TRBJ1-4; 8 bases agree with TRBD1. This CDR3 is built from 15 residues. Germline V gene data show CDR1 as MGHDK and CDR2 as SYGVNS. Trimming took 8 bases from V and 6 from J; bases not matched to a gene: 11. CDR3 region: CASGDRLRIDEKLFF. CDR3 sequence (DNA): TGTGCCAGCGGGGACAGGCTAAGGATCGATGAAAAACTGTTTTTT.

This chain links TRBV9 with TRBJ2-7, with D possibly TRBD2 on 6 matching bases. The germline gives CDR1 SGDLS, CDR2 YYNGEE. The V gene lost 0 bases and the J gene lost 4 bases, with 14 bases spanning the gap. The CDR3 length is 15 residues. CDR3 coding DNA: TGTGCCAGCAGCGTAGAGGAGGGAATAGGGTACGAGCAGTACTTC. This gives the protein CASSVEEGIGYEQYF.

This clone was detected once. The J gene is TRBJ2-3, the V gene TRBV10-3; 8 nucleotides line up with TRBD2. The V gene end was trimmed by 5 bases and the J gene end by 2 bases; junction bases not matched to a gene: 3. Germline values: CDR1 ENHRY, CDR2 SYGVKD. The CDR3 consists of 14 residues. The CDR3 spells CAISQAGATDTQYF. The CDR3 DNA is TGTGCCATCAGTCAAGCGGGAGCCACAGATACGCAGTATTTT.

This clone was picked up one time. V gene TRBV6-5 combines with J gene TRBJ1-5; D may be TRBD1 (6 bases). Trimming shortened V by 2 bases and J by 1 base, and 9 bases separated the two germline ends. Germline V gene data show CDR1 as MNHEY and CDR2 as SVGAGI. CDR3 size: 15 residues. DNA of the CDR3: TGTGCCAGCAGTTACGCCAGGGGAAGCAATCAGCCCCAGCATTTT. It encodes CASSYARGSNQPQHF.

V gene TRBV5-1 combines with J gene TRBJ2-2; 10 positions match TRBD1. Looked up from germline, CDR1 is SGHRS and CDR2 is YFSETQ. V lost 5 bases to trimming and J lost 6 bases; unmatched junction nucleotides: 7. This CDR3 has 15 residues. The CDR3 region has the DNA TGCGCCAGCAGGTCGGGACAGGGGATTTCCGGGGAGCTGTTTTTT. Amino acids: CASRSGQGISGELFF.

This sequence joins TRBV7-9 and TRBJ2-5, with 9 bases aligning to TRBD2. The CDR3 length is 16 residues. Trimming cost V 5 bases and J 5 bases; bases outside gene matches: 12. In germline, CDR1 is SEHNR, CDR2 FQNEAQ (reference sequence). Written as DNA, the CDR3 is TGTGCCAGCAGCCCAGGACTAGCGTGGTTCAGGGAGACCCAGTACTTC. It codes for CASSPGLAWFRETQYF. The complete variable domain, with remaining parts taken from reference TRBV7-9 and TRBJ2-5, reads DTGVSQNPRHKITKRGQNVTFRCDPISEHNRLYWYRQTLGQGPEFLTYFQNEAQLEKSRLLSDRFSAERPKGSFSTLEIQRTEQGDSAMYLCASSPGLAWFRETQYFGPGTRLLVL.

For the CDR3, the DNA is TGTGCCAGCAGTGACCGGGACTACAATGAGCAGTTCTTC. It codes for CASSDRDYNEQFF. The chain links TRBV6-4 to TRBJ2-1; D might be TRBD2 (5 bases). V gave up 2 bases and J gave up 3 bases, with 5 bases separating them. Germline CDR1 is MRHNA and CDR2 is SNTAGT. The CDR3 has 13 amino acids.

About this clone itself: The DNA is left out, because the CDR3 cannot be placed on it with certainty; the CDR3 is given as TCRdb lists it. This sequence joins TRBV11-2 and TRBJ1-5; the table's D gene call, TRBD1, was not cross checked with the DNA. Looked up from germline, CDR1 is SGHAT and CDR2 is FQNNGV. Including both end residues, the CDR3 is 16 amino acids long. CDR3 loop: CASSLGWGQGAGKKHF.

The gene calls are TRBV4-1 and TRBJ2-3, with 13 positions matching TRBD2. CDR1 is MGHRA, CDR2 YSYEKL, per germline. The ends lost 4 bases at V and 2 bases at J; junction bases unmatched: 3. This CDR3 spans 16 amino acids. The CDR3 here is CASSLGTSGDTDTQYF. The CDR3 DNA reads as TGCGCCAGCAGCCTGGGGACTAGCGGGGACACAGATACGCAGTATTTT.

This clone was found a few times. The rearrangement uses TRBV10-3 and TRBJ2-7, with a possible D match to TRBD1 (6 bases). This CDR3 has 15 amino acids. V dropped 6 bases and J dropped 1 base, with 16 bases sitting between them. Germline V gene data show CDR1 as ENHRY and CDR2 as SYGVKD. Here the CDR3 reads CAISDRNTPSYEQYF. The CDR3 bases are TGTGCCATCAGCGACAGGAACACTCCTTCCTACGAGCAGTACTTC.

The chain recombines TRBV4-1 with TRBJ2-7; TRBD2 agrees at 8 bases. Per the germline V gene, CDR1 is MGHRA and CDR2 is YSYEKL. The CDR3 runs to 16 residues. J was trimmed by 2 bases and V by 4 bases; bases with no gene match: 10. CDR3 bases: TGCGCCAGCAGCCGCATGCTGCTAGCGGGCACCTACGAGCAGTACTTC. It yields the protein CASSRMLLAGTYEQYF.

The V and J genes are TRBV4-2 and TRBJ2-4; TRBD1 matches at 10 bases. The V segment lost 0 bases and the J segment 8 bases; nucleotides outside the gene matches: 10. This CDR3 has 17 amino acids. Germline-derived CDR1 and CDR2 are LGHNA and YNFKEQ. CDR3 bases: TGTGCCAGCAGCCAAGAAATAGGACAGGGGGGCGGTGACATTCAGTACTTC. It is translated as CASSQEIGQGGGDIQYF.

This clone was found once. V usage is TRBV29-1 and J usage is TRBJ2-5; 7 nucleotides line up with TRBD2. The DNA end is a closer match to TRBJ2-7, so the J assignment may be wrong. Germline V lookup: CDR1 SQVTM, CDR2 ANQGSEA. The length of the CDR3 is 12 residues. CDR3 residues: CSVGSGTYEQYF. The CDR3 nucleotides are TGCAGCGTCGGAAGCGGGACCTACGAGCAGTACTTC.

The V gene is TRBV10-3, the J gene TRBJ1-5; possible D gene TRBD1, 5 bases. Germline CDR1 is ENHRY and CDR2 is SYGVKD. The V end lost 3 bases, the J end lost 3 bases, and 12 bases lay between the germline ends. The length of the CDR3 is 15 residues. For the CDR3, the DNA is TGTGCCATCAGTGACGGGGGGGTAGACAATCAGCCCCAGCATTTT. This sequence encodes CAISDGGVDNQPQHF.